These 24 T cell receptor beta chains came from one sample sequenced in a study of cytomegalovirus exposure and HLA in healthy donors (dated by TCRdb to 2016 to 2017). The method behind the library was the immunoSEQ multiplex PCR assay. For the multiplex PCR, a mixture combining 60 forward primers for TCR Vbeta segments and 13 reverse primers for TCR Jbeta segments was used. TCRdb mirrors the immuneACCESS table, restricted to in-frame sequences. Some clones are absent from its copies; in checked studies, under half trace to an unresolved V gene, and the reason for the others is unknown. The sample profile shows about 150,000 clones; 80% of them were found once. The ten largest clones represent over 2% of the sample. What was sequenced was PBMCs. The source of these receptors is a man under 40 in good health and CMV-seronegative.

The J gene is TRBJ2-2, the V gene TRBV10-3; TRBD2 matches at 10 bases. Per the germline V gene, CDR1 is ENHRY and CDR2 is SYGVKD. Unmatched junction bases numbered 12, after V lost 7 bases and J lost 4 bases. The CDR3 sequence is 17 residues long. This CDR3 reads CAITGGLAGDPTGELFF. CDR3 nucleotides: TGTGCCATCACCGGAGGGCTAGCGGGAGACCCCACCGGGGAGCTGTTTTTT.

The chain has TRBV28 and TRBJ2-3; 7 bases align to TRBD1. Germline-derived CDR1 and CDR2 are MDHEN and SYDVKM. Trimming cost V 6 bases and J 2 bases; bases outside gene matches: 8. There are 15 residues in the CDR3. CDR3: CASSTRRGFTDTQYF. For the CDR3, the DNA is TGTGCCAGCAGCACGCGCAGGGGGTTCACAGATACGCAGTATTTT.

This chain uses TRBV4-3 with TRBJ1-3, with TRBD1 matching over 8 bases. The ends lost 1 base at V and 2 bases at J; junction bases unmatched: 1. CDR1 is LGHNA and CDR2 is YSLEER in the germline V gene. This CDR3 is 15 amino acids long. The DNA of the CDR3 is TGCGCCAGCAGCCAAGGCAGGGGGCCTGGAAACACCATATATTTT. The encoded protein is CASSQGRGPGNTIYF.

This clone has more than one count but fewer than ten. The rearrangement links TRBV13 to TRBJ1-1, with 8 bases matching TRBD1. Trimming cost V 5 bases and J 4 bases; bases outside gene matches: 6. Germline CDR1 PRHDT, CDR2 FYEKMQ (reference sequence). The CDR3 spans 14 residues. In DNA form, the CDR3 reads TGTGCCAGCAGCACCCGGGACAGGACCACTGAAGCTTTCTTT. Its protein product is CASSTRDRTTEAFF.

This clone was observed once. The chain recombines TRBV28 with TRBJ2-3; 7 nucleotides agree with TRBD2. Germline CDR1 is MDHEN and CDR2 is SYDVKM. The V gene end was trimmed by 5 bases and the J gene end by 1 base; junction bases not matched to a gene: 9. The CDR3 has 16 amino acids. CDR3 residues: CASSNQTSRRTDTQYF. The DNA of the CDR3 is TGTGCCAGCAGTAACCAGACTAGCCGCCGCACAGATACGCAGTATTTT.

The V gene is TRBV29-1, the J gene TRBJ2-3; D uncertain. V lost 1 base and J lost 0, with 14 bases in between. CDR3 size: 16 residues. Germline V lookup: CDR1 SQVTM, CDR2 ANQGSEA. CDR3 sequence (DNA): TGCAGCGTTGAAGGCGGCCTAGTGACTAGCACAGATACGCAGTATTTT. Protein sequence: CSVEGGLVTSTDTQYF.

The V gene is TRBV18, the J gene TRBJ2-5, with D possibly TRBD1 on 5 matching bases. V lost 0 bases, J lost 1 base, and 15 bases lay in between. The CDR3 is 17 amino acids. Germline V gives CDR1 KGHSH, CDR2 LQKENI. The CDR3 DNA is TGTGCCAGCTCACCACCGGCAGGGTCCGATCCCCAAGAGACCCAGTACTTC. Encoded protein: CASSPPAGSDPQETQYF.

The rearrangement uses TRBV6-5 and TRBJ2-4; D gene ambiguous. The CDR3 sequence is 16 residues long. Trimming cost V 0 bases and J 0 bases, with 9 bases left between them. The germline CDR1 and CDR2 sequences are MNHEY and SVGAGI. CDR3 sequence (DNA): TGTGCCAGCAGTTACTCTTTCTCGGGAGCCAAAAACATTCAGTACTTC. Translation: CASSYSFSGAKNIQYF.

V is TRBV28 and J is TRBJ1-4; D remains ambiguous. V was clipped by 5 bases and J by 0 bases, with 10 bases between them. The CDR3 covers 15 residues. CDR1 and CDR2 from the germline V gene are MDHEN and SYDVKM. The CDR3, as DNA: TGTGCCAGCAGTACAGCCCTATCAACTAATGAAAAACTGTTTTTT. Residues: CASSTALSTNEKLFF.

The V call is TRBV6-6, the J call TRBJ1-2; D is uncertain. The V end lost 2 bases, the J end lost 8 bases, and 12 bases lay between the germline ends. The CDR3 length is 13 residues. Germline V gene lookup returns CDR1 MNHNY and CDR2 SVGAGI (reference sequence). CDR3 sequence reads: CASSYQTDRGYTF. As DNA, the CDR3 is TGTGCCAGCAGTTACCAAACAGATCGGGGCTACACCTTC.

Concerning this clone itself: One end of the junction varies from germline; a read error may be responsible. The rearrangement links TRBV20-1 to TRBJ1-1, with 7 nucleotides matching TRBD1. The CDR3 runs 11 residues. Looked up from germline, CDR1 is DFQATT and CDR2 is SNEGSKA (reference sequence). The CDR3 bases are TGCGGAAAGGGGGCGAACGCTGAAGCTTTCTTT. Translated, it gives CGKGANAEAFF.

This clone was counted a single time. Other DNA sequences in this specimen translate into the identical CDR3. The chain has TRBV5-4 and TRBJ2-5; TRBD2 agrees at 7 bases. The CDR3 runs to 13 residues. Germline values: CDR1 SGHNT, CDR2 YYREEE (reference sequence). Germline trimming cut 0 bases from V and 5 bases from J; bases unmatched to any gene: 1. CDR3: CASSLGGGETQYF. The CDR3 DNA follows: TGTGCCAGCAGCTTGGGGGGAGGGGAGACCCAGTACTTC.

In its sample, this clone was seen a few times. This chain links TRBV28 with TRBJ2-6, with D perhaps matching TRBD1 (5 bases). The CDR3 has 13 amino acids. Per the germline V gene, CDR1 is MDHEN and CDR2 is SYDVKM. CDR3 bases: TGTGCTACAGGCTCACCTGGGGCCAACGTCCTGACTTTC. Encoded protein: CATGSPGANVLTF.

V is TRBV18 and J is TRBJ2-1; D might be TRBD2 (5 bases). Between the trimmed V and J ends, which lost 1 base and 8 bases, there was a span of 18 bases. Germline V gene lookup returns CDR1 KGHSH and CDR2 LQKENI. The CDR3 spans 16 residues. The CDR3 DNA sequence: TGTGCCAGCTCACCACGCGGAGGAGTTGCCCGTGATGAGCAGTTCTTC. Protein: CASSPRGGVARDEQFF.

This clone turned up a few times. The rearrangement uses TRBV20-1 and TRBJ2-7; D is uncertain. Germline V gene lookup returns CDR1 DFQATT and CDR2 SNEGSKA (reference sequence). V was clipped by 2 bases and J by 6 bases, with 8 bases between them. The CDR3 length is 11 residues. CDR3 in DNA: TGCAGTGCTAGATATGTCGGCGAGCAGTACTTC. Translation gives CSARYVGEQYF.

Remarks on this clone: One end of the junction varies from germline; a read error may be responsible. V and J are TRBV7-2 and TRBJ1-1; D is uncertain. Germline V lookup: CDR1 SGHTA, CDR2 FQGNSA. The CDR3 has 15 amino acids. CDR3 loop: CASTLLPGRETEAFF. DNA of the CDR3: TGTGCCAGCACCTTACTACCCGGAAGGGAGACTGAAGCTTTCTTT.

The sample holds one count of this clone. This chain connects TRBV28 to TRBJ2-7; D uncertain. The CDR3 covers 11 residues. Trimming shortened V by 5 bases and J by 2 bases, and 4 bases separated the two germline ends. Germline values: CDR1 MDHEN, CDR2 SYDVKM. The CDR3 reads CASSRAYEQYF. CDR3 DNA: TGTGCCAGCAGTCGAGCCTACGAGCAGTACTTC.

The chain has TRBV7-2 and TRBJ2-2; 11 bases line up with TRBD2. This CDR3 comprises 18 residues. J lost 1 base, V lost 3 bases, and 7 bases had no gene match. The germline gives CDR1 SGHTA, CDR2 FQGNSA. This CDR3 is CASSFFSGRAGNTGELFF. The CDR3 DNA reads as TGTGCCAGCAGCTTTTTTAGCGGGAGGGCCGGGAACACCGGGGAGCTGTTTTTT.

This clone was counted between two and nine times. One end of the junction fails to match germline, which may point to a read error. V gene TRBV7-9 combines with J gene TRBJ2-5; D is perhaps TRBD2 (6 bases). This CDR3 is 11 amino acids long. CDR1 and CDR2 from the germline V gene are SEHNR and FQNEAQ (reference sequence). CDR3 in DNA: TGTGCCAGCAGCTTACCACCCGCGGGGAACTTC. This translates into CASSLPPAGNF.

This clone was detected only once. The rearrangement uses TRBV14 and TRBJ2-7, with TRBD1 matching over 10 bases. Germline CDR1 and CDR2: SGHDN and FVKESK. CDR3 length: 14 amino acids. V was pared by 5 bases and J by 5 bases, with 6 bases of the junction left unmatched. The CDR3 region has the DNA TGTGCCAGCAGCTACGGGACAGGGGCACACGAGCAGTACTTC. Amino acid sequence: CASSYGTGAHEQYF.

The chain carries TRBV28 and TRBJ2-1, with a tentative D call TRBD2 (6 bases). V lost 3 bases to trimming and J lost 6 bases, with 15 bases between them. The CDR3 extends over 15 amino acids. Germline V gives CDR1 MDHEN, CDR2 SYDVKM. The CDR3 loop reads CASSLLRELANEQFF. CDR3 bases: TGTGCCAGCAGTTTGCTGCGGGAATTGGCCAATGAGCAGTTCTTC.

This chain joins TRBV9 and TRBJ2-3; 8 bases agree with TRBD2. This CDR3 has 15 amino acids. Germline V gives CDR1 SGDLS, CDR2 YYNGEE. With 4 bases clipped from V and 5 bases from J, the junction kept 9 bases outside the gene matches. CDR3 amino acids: CASSLHHSGRDTQYF. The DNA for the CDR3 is TGTGCCAGCAGCCTCCACCACAGCGGGAGAGATACGCAGTATTTT.

The CDR3 region is CASSQSWRGEEDTQYF. CDR3 bases: TGCGCCAGCAGTCAATCGTGGCGGGGTGAGGAAGATACGCAGTATTTT. This chain joins TRBV23-1 and TRBJ2-3; maybe TRBD2 (6 bases). TRBV23-1 is sorted into the ORF group, with uncertain function. The CDR3 is 16 amino acids. V was pared by 0 bases and J by 5 bases, with 15 bases between.

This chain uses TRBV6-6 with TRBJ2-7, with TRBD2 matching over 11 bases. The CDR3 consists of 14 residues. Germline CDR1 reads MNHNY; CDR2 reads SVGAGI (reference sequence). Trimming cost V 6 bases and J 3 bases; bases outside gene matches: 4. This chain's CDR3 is CASSHGTSGYEQYF. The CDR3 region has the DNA TGTGCCAGCAGCCACGGGACTAGCGGCTACGAGCAGTACTTC.